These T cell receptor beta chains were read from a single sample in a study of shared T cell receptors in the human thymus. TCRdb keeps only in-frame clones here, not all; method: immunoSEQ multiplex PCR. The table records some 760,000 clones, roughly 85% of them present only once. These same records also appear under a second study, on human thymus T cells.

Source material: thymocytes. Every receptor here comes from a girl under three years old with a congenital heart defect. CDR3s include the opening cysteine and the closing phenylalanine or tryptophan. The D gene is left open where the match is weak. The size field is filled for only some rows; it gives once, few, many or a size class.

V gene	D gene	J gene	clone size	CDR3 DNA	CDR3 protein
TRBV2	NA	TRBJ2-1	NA	TGTGCCAGCAGGAGCGAGAGCTCCTACAATGAGCAGTTCTTC	CASRSESSYNEQFF
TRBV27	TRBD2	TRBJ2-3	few	TGTGCCAGCAGTCCTCAGCGGGGGCGCACCACGGATACGCAGTATTTT	CASSPQRGRTTDTQYF
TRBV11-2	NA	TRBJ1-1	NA	TGTGCCAGCAGCTGGTCGGGGGACACTGAAGCTTTCTTT	CASSWSGDTEAFF
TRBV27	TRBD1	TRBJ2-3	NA	TGTGCCAGCAGCTCCCGGGACAGGTTCACAGATACGCAGTATTTT	CASSSRDRFTDTQYF
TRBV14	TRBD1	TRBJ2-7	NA	TGTGCCAGCAGCCAAGAATGTAGGGAGACAGGGGGTAGCTCCTACGAGCAGTACTTC	CASSQECRETGGSSYEQYF
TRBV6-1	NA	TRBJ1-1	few	TGTGCCAGCAGTGAGTTTATGGGTAGGGGTGAAGCTTTCTTT	CASSEFMGRGEAFF
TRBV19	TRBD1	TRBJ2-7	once	TGTGCCAGTAGTATAGGGACAGGGGGAGATGAGCAGTACTTC	CASSIGTGGDEQYF
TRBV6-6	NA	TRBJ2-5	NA	TGTGCCAGCAGTTACTCCAGGGAACAGGTTCGGACAGACCAGTACTTC	CASSYSREQVRTDQYF
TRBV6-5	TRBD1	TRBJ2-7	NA	TGTGCCAGCAGTTACTGGGACAGGGGCTACGAGCAGTACTTC	CASSYWDRGYEQYF
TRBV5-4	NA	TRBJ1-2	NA	TGTGCCAGCAGCTTGGCCTACTCGGGCTACACCTTC	CASSLAYSGYTF
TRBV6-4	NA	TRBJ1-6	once	TGTGCCAGCAGTGTAGGGAAGGGGGATTCACCCCTCCACTTT	CASSVGKGDSPLHF
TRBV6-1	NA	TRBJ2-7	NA	TGTGCCAACTCCCAGGGGGGCAGTCGGTACGAGCAGTACTTC	CANSQGGSRYEQYF
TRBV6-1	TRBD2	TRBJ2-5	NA	TGTGCCAGCAGTGAATCTGGGGGGGAGGGTGGAGAGACCCAGTACTTC	CASSESGGEGGETQYF
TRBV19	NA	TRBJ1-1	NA	TGTGCCAGTAGTATAGGGGCAGAGAACACTGAAGCTTTCTTT	CASSIGAENTEAFF
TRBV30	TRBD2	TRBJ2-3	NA	TGTGCCTGGGGGACTAGCGGGGGGCAAACAACAGATACGCAGTATTTT	CAWGTSGGQTTDTQYF
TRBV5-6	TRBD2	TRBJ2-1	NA	TGTGCCAGCGGAACGGGACTAGCGGGGGGCAATGAGCAGTTCTTC	CASGTGLAGGNEQFF
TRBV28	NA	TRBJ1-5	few	TGTGCCAGCAGTTTTTGGGACAACAATCAGCCCCAGCATTTT	CASSFWDNNQPQHF
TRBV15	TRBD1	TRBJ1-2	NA	TGTGCCACCAGCAGGCTCGACAGGGGACCTCCTTATGGCTACACCTTC	CATSRLDRGPPYGYTF
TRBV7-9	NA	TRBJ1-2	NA	TGTGCCAGCAGGGAGACGGATTATGGCTACACCTTC	CASRETDYGYTF
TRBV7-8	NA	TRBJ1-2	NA	TGTGCCAGCAGCTTTACCGCGACAGATTCAGGAGGCTACACCTTC	CASSFTATDSGGYTF
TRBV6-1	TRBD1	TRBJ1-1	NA	TGTGCCAGCAGTGGCCTGAGGACAGGGGAGTTCGGAGACACTGAAGCTTTCTTT	CASSGLRTGEFGDTEAFF
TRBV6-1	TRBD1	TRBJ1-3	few	TGTGCCAGCAGTGATGGACAGGGGGCTTTAGGTAACACCATATATTTT	CASSDGQGALGNTIYF
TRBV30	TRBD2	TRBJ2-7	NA	TGTGCCTGGAGTACTAGCGGGGGAATCTACGAGCAGTACTTC	CAWSTSGGIYEQYF
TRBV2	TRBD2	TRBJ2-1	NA	TGTGCCAGCAGACCCCAGGCGGGGGGCATGGGCAATGAGCAGTTCTTC	CASRPQAGGMGNEQFF
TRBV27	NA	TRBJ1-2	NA	TGTGCCAGCAGTTGGAGGACAGACAACTATGGCTACACCTTC	CASSWRTDNYGYTF
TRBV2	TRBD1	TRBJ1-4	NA	TGTGCCAGCAGGACAGGGGGCCCTGCAACTAATGAAAAACTGTTTTTT	CASRTGGPATNEKLFF
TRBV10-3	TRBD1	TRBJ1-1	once	TGTGCCGTCAGGACAGGGTTTCGGCAATCTGAAGCTTTCTTT	CAVRTGFRQSEAFF
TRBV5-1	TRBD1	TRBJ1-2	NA	TGCGCCAGCAGCTTGGCCAGGGGGCACCTGAGTGGCTACACCTTC	CASSLARGHLSGYTF
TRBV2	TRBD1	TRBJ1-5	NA	TGTGCCAGCAGTGAAGCGTGGACAGGGGGTTTTCGGGCGAATAGCAATCAGCCCCAGCATTTT	CASSEAWTGGFRANSNQPQHF
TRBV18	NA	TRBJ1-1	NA	TGTGCCAGCTCACCATTGAGGATCTCGGTCACTGAAGCTTTCTTT	CASSPLRISVTEAFF
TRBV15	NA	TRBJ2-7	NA	TGTGCCACCAGCCTTACAGGTACCGAGCAGTACTTC	CATSLTGTEQYF
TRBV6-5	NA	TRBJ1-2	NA	TGTGCCAGCAGTGATGTTCAGGGTAGGGGTGGCTACACCTTC	CASSDVQGRGGYTF
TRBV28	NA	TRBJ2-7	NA	TGTGCCAGCAGTTTTAAAGGCAGGATCCACGAGCAGTACTTC	CASSFKGRIHEQYF
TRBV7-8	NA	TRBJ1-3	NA	TGTGCCAGCAGCTCTCAAATCCTCGGGAGCTCTGGAAACACCATATATTTT	CASSSQILGSSGNTIYF
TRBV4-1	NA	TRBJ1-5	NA	TGCGCCAGCAGCTCCCCTGGACATTCCAATCAGCCCCAGCATTTT	CASSSPGHSNQPQHF
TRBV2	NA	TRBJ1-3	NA	TGTGCCAGCAGTGCTCGGTTAAGAACTGGAAACACCATATATTTT	CASSARLRTGNTIYF
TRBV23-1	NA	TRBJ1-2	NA	TGCGCCAGCATTTATCGGTGCTATGGCTACACCTTC	CASIYRCYGYTF
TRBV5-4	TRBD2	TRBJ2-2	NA	TGTGCCAGCAGCTTCCGGCCGGGACTAGCGGAATTGAACACCGGGGAGCTGTTTTTT	CASSFRPGLAELNTGELFF
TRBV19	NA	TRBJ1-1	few	TGTGCCAGTAGCAGTAAACAGGGGAACACTGAAGCTTTCTTT	CASSSKQGNTEAFF
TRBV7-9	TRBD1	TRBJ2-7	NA	TGTGCCAGCAGCTTGACAGGGGGCTACGAGCAGTACTTC	CASSLTGGYEQYF
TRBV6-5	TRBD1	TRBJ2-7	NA	TGTGCCAGCAGTTACACTGACAGGGTCTACGAGCAGTACTTC	CASSYTDRVYEQYF
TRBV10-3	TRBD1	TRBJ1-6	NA	TGTGCCATCAGTGAGGACAGGGGTCGGACGAGCGATAATTCCCCCCTCCACTTT	CAISEDRGRTSDNSPLHF
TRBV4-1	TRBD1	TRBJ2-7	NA	TGCGCCAGCAGCCAAGATCAGGGGGCCACCTCCTACGAGCAGTACTTC	CASSQDQGATSYEQYF
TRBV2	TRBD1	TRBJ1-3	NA	TGTGCCAGCACCGACAGGGTTATGTCTGGAAACACCATATATTTT	CASTDRVMSGNTIYF
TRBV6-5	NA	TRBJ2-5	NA	TGTGCCAGCAGTCCGTTCGGGGGTTTCAGAGAGACCCAGTACTTC	CASSPFGGFRETQYF
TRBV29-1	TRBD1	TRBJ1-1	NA	TGCAGCGTTGAAGGGGGGACAGGCGATGAAGCTTTCTTT	CSVEGGTGDEAFF
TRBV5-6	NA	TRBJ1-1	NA	TGTGCCAGCAGCTCCAAAGGGGGGGGTCAGAACACTGAAGCTTTCTTT	CASSSKGGGQNTEAFF
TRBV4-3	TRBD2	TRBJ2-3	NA	TGCGCCAGCAGCCAAACTAGCGGGGGATACACAGATACGCAGTATTTT	CASSQTSGGYTDTQYF
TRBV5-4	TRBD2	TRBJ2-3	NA	TGTGCCAGCAGCGCGGGACTAGCGGGGGGTACCGCCCCCACAGATACGCAGTATTTT	CASSAGLAGGTAPTDTQYF
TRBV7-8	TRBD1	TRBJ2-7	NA	TGTGCCAGCAGCCCGCACGGGACAGAGAGCTACGAGCAGTACTTC	CASSPHGTESYEQYF
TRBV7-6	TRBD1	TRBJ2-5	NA	TGTGCCAGCAGCTTAGGACAGGGTGATTCCAGGACCCAGTACTTC	CASSLGQGDSRTQYF
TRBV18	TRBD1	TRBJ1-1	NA	TGTGCCAGCTCACCGACCTTGTTGCCCAAACCGGGACAGGGAGTGGGAGCTTTCTTT	CASSPTLLPKPGQGVGAFF
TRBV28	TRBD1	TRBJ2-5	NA	TGTGCCAGCAGATTCACAGGGGGAAAGACCCAGTACTTC	CASRFTGGKTQYF
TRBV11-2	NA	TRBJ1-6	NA	TGTGCCAGCAGCTTAGTCGGTAGGGGGAACTATAATTCACCCCTCCACTTT	CASSLVGRGNYNSPLHF
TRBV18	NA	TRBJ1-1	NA	TGTGCCAGCTCACGGGGGGTGTTGGCGAACACTGAAGCTTTCTTT	CASSRGVLANTEAFF
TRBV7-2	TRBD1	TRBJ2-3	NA	TGTGCCAGCAGCGAGCCACCGGGACAGGGGGCTTCAGATACGCAGTATTTT	CASSEPPGQGASDTQYF
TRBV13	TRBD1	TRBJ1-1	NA	TGTGCCAGCAGCTTAGCCCCAGGGGGCGGCACTGAAGCTTTCTTT	CASSLAPGGGTEAFF
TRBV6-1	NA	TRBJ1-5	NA	TGTGCCAGCCTCAAACCAGGGCTGCCCCAGCATTTT	CASLKPGLPQHF
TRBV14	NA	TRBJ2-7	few	TGTGCCAGCAGCCAGGGCTCCGGGACACAAATAATCTACGAGCAGTACTTC	CASSQGSGTQIIYEQYF